This TCR beta chain was sequenced for a study of tumour-infiltrating T cells in Burkitt lymphoma. Study information: This cohort included all epidemiological subtypes of Burkitt lymphoma.

Here immunoSEQ multiplex PCR was the method, and the copy in TCRdb shows in-frame clones only, minus some. The sample consists of more than 45,000 clones, around a third of them appearing once. Germline values: CDR1 SQVTM, CDR2 ANQGSEA. This CDR3 contains 13 residues. Trimming took 6 bases from V and 1 from J, leaving 9 bases between them. The chain couples TRBV29-1 to TRBJ2-2; TRBD1 might be the D (6 bases). The sequence derives from a human donor with Burkitt lymphoma. The sequencing input was tumor tissue. CDR3 in amino acids: CSVQTGNTGELFF. The CDR3 nucleotides read TGCAGCGTGCAGACAGGGAACACCGGGGAGCTGTTTTTT.